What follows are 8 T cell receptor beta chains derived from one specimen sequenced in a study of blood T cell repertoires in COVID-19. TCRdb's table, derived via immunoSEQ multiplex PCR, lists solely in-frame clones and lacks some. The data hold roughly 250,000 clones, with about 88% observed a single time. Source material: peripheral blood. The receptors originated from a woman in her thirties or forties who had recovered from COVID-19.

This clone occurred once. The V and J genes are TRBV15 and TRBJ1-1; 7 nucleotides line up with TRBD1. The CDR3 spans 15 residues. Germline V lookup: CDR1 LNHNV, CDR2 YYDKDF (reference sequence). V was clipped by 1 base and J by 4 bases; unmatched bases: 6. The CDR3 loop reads CATSRGKGGSTEAFF. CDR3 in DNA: TGTGCCACCAGCAGAGGGAAAGGGGGCTCCACTGAAGCTTTCTTT.

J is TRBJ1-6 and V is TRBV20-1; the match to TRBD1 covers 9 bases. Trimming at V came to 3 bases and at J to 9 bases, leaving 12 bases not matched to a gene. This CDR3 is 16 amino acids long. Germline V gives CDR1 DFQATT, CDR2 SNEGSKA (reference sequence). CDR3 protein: CSASDSRQGVGSPLHF. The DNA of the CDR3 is TGCAGTGCTAGTGATTCTCGACAGGGGGTTGGTTCACCCCTCCACTTT.

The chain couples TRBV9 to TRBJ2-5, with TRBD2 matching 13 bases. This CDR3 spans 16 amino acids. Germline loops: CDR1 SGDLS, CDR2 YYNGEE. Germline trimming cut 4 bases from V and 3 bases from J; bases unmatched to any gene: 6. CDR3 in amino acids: CASSPGLAGRKETQYF. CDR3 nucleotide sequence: TGTGCCAGCAGCCCGGGACTAGCGGGACGGAAAGAGACCCAGTACTTC.

The CDR3, as DNA: TGTGCCAGCAGCCAATTTTCACCCCCGGGACAGGGTCGTCATGAGCAGTTCTTC. Amino acid sequence: CASSQFSPPGQGRHEQFF. This chain connects TRBV3-1 (or the pseudogene TRBV3-2) to TRBJ2-1; 9 positions agree with TRBD1. The CDR3 is 18 residues long. V shed 2 bases, J shed 8 bases, and the junction held 16 bases outside the gene matches. The germline gives CDR1 LGHDT, CDR2 YNNKEL (reference sequence).

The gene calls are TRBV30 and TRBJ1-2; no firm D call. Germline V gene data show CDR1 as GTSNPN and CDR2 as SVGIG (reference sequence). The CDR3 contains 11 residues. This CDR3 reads CAARRDYGYTF. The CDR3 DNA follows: TGTGCGGCCCGCCGGGACTATGGCTACACCTTC.

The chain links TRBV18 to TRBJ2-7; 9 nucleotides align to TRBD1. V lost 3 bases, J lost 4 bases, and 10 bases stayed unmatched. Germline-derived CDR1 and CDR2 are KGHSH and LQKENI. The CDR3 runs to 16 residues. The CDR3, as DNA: TGTGCCAGCTCACCGACCGGGACAGGGAACAGGTACGAGCAGTACTTC. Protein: CASSPTGTGNRYEQYF.

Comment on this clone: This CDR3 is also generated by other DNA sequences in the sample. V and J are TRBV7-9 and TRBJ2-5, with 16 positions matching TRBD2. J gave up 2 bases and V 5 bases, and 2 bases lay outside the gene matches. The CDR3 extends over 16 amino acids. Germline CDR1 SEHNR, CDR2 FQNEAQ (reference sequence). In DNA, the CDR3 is TGTGCCAGCAGCCTGGGACTAGCGGGGGGGCAAGAGACCCAGTACTTC. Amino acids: CASSLGLAGGQETQYF. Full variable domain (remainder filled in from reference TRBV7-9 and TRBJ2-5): DTGVSQNPRHKITKRGQNVTFRCDPISEHNRLYWYRQTLGQGPEFLTYFQNEAQLEKSRLLSDRFSAERPKGSFSTLEIQRTEQGDSAMYLCASSLGLAGGQETQYFGPGTRLLVL.

The CDR3 DNA follows: TGTGCCAGCAGCGCAGGGGGCTTTGCCTATGGCTACACCTTC. Protein sequence: CASSAGGFAYGYTF. The chain links TRBV5-6 to TRBJ1-2; 8 bases are shared with TRBD1. Germline-derived CDR1 and CDR2 are SGHDT and YYEEEE. The ends lost 4 bases at V and 4 bases at J; junction bases unmatched: 6. This CDR3 spans 14 amino acids.